Listed below are T cell receptor beta chains from one sample, sequenced in a study of identical twins. TCRdb ran MiXCR on the 5' RACE reads and lists one entry per CDR3 protein. The sample carries about 720,000 distinct CDR3 sequences, about 20% recorded once. Separately, the same data were catalogued under a study of T cells expressing NK-cell markers.

Sequencing was done on a sample of PBMCs. The receptors here all came from a woman younger than 30 in good health. Both conserved end residues are part of each CDR3. D genes are given only for firm matches. Only part of the rows carry a size: once, few, many, or a class if the clone is expanded.

v_call,clone_size,j_call,d_call,cdr3_aa,cdr3_nt
TRBV27,few,TRBJ2-3,.,CASSFKGKAPISVTQYF,TGTGCCAGCAGTTTTAAAGGGAAAGCCCCTATCTCAGTTACGCAGTATTTT
TRBV28,few,TRBJ2-7,TRBD2,CASSSSASGSYEQYF,TGTGCCAGCAGTTCCTCGGCTAGCGGCTCCTACGAGCAGTACTTC
TRBV29-1,.,TRBJ2-7,.,CSVITRRQTSYEQYF,TGCAGCGTCATTACTCGGCGGCAAACCTCCTACGAGCAGTACTTC
TRBV7-9,few,TRBJ1-2,.,CASSHRDGIGYTF,TGTGCCAGCAGCCACCGGGACGGGATTGGCTACACCTTC
TRBV7-9,.,TRBJ1-5,.,CASSLDGWSNQPQHF,TGTGCCAGCAGCTTAGACGGGTGGAGCAATCAGCCCCAGCATTTT
TRBV10-3,few,TRBJ2-7,.,CAIKPADHYEQYF,TGTGCCATCAAGCCGGCAGATCACTACGAGCAGTACTTC
TRBV7-7,few,TRBJ2-5,TRBD2,CASSLAGLAGVAQETQYF,TGTGCCAGCAGCTTAGCGGGACTAGCGGGAGTAGCGCAAGAGACCCAGTACTTC
TRBV12-5,few,TRBJ1-6,.,CASGLESEVPLHF,TGTGCTAGTGGTCTGGAATCGGAAGTACCCCTCCACTTT
TRBV10-3,.,TRBJ2-1,TRBD1,CAITGGTGGYNEQFF,TGTGCCATCACCGGGGGGACAGGGGGATACAATGAGCAGTTCTTC
TRBV11-2,few,TRBJ2-2,TRBD1,CASSSQGASGELFF,TGTGCCAGCAGCTCCCAGGGGGCAAGCGGGGAGCTGTTTTTT
TRBV20-1,.,TRBJ1-1,.,CSAARRDTEAFF,TGCAGTGCCGCAAGGAGAGACACTGAAGCTTTCTTT
TRBV5-1,.,TRBJ2-1,TRBD2,CASSSVSGGGYNEQFF,TGCGCCAGCAGCTCGGTCTCGGGGGGAGGGTACAATGAGCAGTTCTTC
TRBV6-1,.,TRBJ2-5,.,CASSAGTYQETQYF,TGTGCCAGCAGTGCTGGGACCTACCAAGAGACCCAGTACTTC
TRBV20-1,few,TRBJ2-5,.,CSAPMEETQYF,TGCAGTGCGCCGATGGAAGAGACCCAGTACTTC
TRBV15,.,TRBJ2-7,.,CATSRDIQRASAEQYF,TGTGCCACCAGCAGAGATATCCAGAGGGCGTCAGCGGAGCAGTACTTC
TRBV20-1,few,TRBJ2-1,TRBD1,CSATTGQLYNEQFF,TGCAGTGCTACTACGGGACAGTTATACAATGAGCAGTTCTTC
TRBV18,many,TRBJ2-3,TRBD2,CASSFPQDSGALYF,TGTGCCAGCTCCTTCCCACAGGATAGCGGGGCCCTGTATTTT
TRBV6-1,.,TRBJ2-7,TRBD2,CASKAGLAAGKQYF,TGTGCCAGCAAAGCGGGACTAGCAGCGGGGAAGCAGTACTTC
TRBV11-2,.,TRBJ2-1,.,CASSSPARTNRQGPYNEQFF,TGTGCCAGCAGCTCCCCTGCCCGGACTAACCGTCAGGGCCCCTACAATGAGCAGTTCTTC
TRBV6-1,once,TRBJ2-1,.,CASTGTGIYNEQFF,TGTGCCAGCACCGGGACCGGCATCTACAATGAGCAGTTCTTC
TRBV5-6,.,TRBJ2-7,TRBD2,CASSLLSVAGTDEQYF,TGTGCCAGCAGTCTCCTATCTGTAGCGGGCACTGACGAGCAGTACTTC
TRBV12-3/TRBV12-4,.,TRBJ2-2,.,CASSTGTSTGELFF,TGTGCCAGCAGTACCGGGACATCCACCGGGGAGCTGTTTTTT
TRBV7-6,.,TRBJ2-1,TRBD2,CASSLMTSGSYNEQFF,TGTGCCAGCAGCTTAATGACTAGCGGGAGTTACAATGAGCAGTTCTTC
TRBV20-1,.,TRBJ2-1,.,CSIQQGPYNEQFF,TGCAGTATACAACAGGGCCCCTACAATGAGCAGTTCTTC
TRBV6-2/TRBV6-3,.,TRBJ2-1,TRBD2,CASSYAGLGNNEQFF,TGTGCCAGCAGTTACGCGGGACTAGGGAACAATGAGCAGTTCTTC
TRBV6-1,.,TRBJ2-7,.,CASSDLLLNRQYF,TGTGCCAGCAGTGATTTACTCCTAAATAGGCAGTACTTC
TRBV12-3/TRBV12-4,.,TRBJ1-1,.,CASQPRGRNTEAFF,TGTGCCAGCCAGCCCCGGGGGCGCAACACTGAAGCTTTCTTT
TRBV5-1,few,TRBJ1-2,.,CASSLEGDYGYTF,TGCGCCAGCAGCTTGGAGGGGGACTATGGCTACACCTTC
TRBV12-3/TRBV12-4,few,TRBJ2-1,.,CASSSLDNPTMIGQFF,TGTGCCAGCAGCTCCCTTGACAATCCAACAATGATCGGGCAGTTCTTC
TRBV6-1,.,TRBJ2-7,.,CASSRGGRGAYEQYF,TGTGCCAGCAGTAGGGGAGGTCGGGGAGCCTACGAGCAGTACTTC
TRBV15,.,TRBJ1-5,.,CATSKQGNQPQHF,TGTGCCACCAGCAAGCAGGGAAACCAGCCCCAGCATTTT
TRBV20-1,few,TRBJ2-3,.,CSASEAIRADTQYF,TGCAGTGCTAGTGAGGCTATTAGAGCAGATACGCAGTATTTT
TRBV14,.,TRBJ2-6,.,CASSRTTPSGANVLTF,TGTGCCAGCAGCCGAACGACCCCCTCTGGGGCCAACGTCCTGACTTTC
TRBV20-1,few,TRBJ2-5,.,CSGRSQETQYF,TGCAGTGGACGGTCCCAAGAGACCCAGTACTTC
TRBV10-3,.,TRBJ2-7,.,CAISDLAGSSYEQYF,TGTGCCATCAGTGACTTGGCGGGCTCTTCCTACGAGCAGTACTTC
TRBV20-1,.,TRBJ2-7,TRBD1,CSATTPGQGRGEQYF,TGCAGTGCCACCACCCCGGGACAGGGGAGAGGCGAGCAGTACTTC
TRBV5-1,.,TRBJ2-1,TRBD2,CASSTIPGLADNEQFF,TGCGCCAGCAGCACTATTCCGGGACTAGCGGACAATGAGCAGTTCTTC
TRBV12-3/TRBV12-4,.,TRBJ2-1,TRBD2,CASSLSGGAIGEQFF,TGTGCCAGCAGTTTAAGCGGGGGGGCCATAGGGGAGCAGTTCTTC
TRBV29-1,few,TRBJ1-2,TRBD1,CSVADRGASSYGYTF,TGCAGCGTTGCGGACAGGGGGGCGTCGAGCTATGGCTACACCTTC
TRBV12-3/TRBV12-4,few,TRBJ1-2,.,CASSLTVERKGYYGYTF,TGTGCCAGCAGTTTAACCGTCGAGCGCAAAGGGTACTATGGCTACACCTTC
TRBV4-1,.,TRBJ1-5,.,CASSQGLASQGPQHF,TGCGCCAGCAGCCAAGGGCTGGCCAGCCAAGGGCCCCAGCATTTT
TRBV20-1,few,TRBJ1-5,TRBD1,CSATEDRNSNQPQHF,TGCAGTGCTACCGAGGACAGGAATAGCAATCAGCCCCAGCATTTT
TRBV6-5,few,TRBJ1-6,.,CASSTRGLALHF,TGTGCCAGCAGTACTCGGGGGTTGGCCCTCCACTTT
TRBV11-3,.,TRBJ2-1,.,CASRREPDSNEQFF,TGTGCCAGCAGGAGGGAACCCGATTCCAATGAGCAGTTCTTC
TRBV12-3/TRBV12-4,many,TRBJ1-1,.,CASSLGGVNTEAFF,TGTGCCAGCAGTCTAGGGGGGGTGAACACTGAAGCTTTCTTT
TRBV20-1,.,TRBJ1-2,.,CSATPRTGQDGYTF,TGCAGTGCTACTCCCCGCACAGGGCAGGATGGCTACACCTTC
TRBV6-1,few,TRBJ2-1,.,CASSEYTGLVREQFF,TGTGCCAGCAGTGAATACACGGGCCTGGTCAGGGAGCAGTTCTTC
TRBV7-7,few,TRBJ2-2,TRBD2,CASSLVAGEKTGELFF,TGTGCTAGCAGCTTGGTAGCGGGGGAGAAGACCGGGGAGCTGTTTTTT
TRBV7-9,few,TRBJ2-7,TRBD2,CASSSMGTSGILEQYF,TGTGCCAGCAGTTCGATGGGAACTAGCGGGATTCTCGAGCAGTACTTC
TRBV6-5,.,TRBJ2-7,.,CASRYSSSYEQYF,TGTGCCAGCAGGTACTCCAGCTCCTACGAGCAGTACTTC
TRBV6-1,many,TRBJ2-7,.,CAILDSNTYEQYF,TGTGCCATATTGGACAGCAATACCTACGAGCAGTACTTC
TRBV20-1,few,TRBJ2-7,TRBD1,CSARATGGYYEQYF,TGCAGTGCTAGAGCTACAGGGGGGTACTACGAGCAGTACTTC
TRBV3-1,.,TRBJ2-5,.,CASSQDTGIPQETQYF,TGTGCCAGCAGCCAAGATACAGGGATCCCTCAAGAGACCCAGTACTTC
TRBV5-5,.,TRBJ2-7,TRBD2,CASSPAGGRTNYEQYF,TGTGCCAGCAGCCCCGCTGGCGGGAGGACGAACTACGAGCAGTACTTC